This passage covers 24 T cell receptor beta chains from one sample sequenced in a study of cytomegalovirus exposure and HLA in healthy donors. Vbeta (60) and Jbeta (13) primers were used in the PCR. The protocol was immunoSEQ multiplex PCR, while the TCRdb copy is restricted to in-frame clones and leaves out a portion. The table has 65,000 to 95,000 clones, 79% seen once. The sequenced sample consisted of PBMCs. The source of these receptors is a man aged 25 to 40 in good health and CMV-seronegative.

The chain is built from TRBV6-6 and TRBJ1-6, with 8 bases that match TRBD1. Germline CDR1 MNHNY, CDR2 SVGAGI (reference sequence). The junction had 7 bases not matched to a gene; V was cut back by 3 bases and J by 9 bases. This CDR3 is built from 15 residues. CDR3 nucleotide sequence: TGTGCCAGCAGTTATAGGTCAGGGGGCGGTTCACCCCTCCACTTT. Protein sequence: CASSYRSGGGSPLHF.

The chain links TRBV12-5 to TRBJ2-1, with a tentative D call TRBD2 (6 bases). This CDR3 spans 14 amino acids. Per the germline V gene, CDR1 is LGHNT and CDR2 is FRNRAP. V was clipped by 1 base and J by 15 bases, with 19 bases between them. Written as DNA, the CDR3 is TGTGCTAGTGGTTTGGCCCCGCAGGGAGGTGTTATGTTCTTC. This codes for CASGLAPQGGVMFF.

The rearrangement links TRBV6-1 to TRBJ1-6; D not certain. The CDR3 spans 13 residues. Germline V gene lookup returns CDR1 MNHNS and CDR2 SASEGT. Trimming removed 6 bases at V and 8 bases at J, with 11 bases between. CDR3: CASRASAHSPLHF. The CDR3 coding sequence is TGTGCCAGCAGAGCCTCTGCCCATTCACCCCTCCACTTT.

The chain couples TRBV7-2 to TRBJ1-2; TRBD1 matches at 7 bases. The CDR3 contains 16 residues. Germline trimming cut 4 bases from V and 8 bases from J; bases unmatched to any gene: 16. Germline CDR1 reads SGHTA; CDR2 reads FQGNSA. The CDR3 sequence: CASSSTKRTGPKGYTF. CDR3 sequence (DNA): TGTGCCAGCAGCTCGACCAAGAGGACAGGCCCGAAAGGCTACACCTTC.

V and J are TRBV5-1 and TRBJ2-3; 15 nucleotides match TRBD2. Trimming at V came to 5 bases and at J to 6 bases, leaving 4 bases not matched to a gene. The CDR3 has 15 amino acids. Germline lookup yields CDR1 SGHRS and CDR2 YFSETQ. CDR3 sequence: CASSRTSGRADTQYF. The CDR3 DNA reads TGCGCCAGCAGTAGGACTAGCGGGAGGGCGGATACGCAGTATTTT.

V and J are TRBV6-1 and TRBJ2-1; 8 bases line up with TRBD1. J was trimmed by 11 bases and V by 6 bases; bases with no gene match: 9. From germline, CDR1 is MNHNS and CDR2 SASEGT. The CDR3 loop spans 13 amino acids. The CDR3 here is CASSQFRGQKQFF. The DNA for the CDR3 is TGTGCCAGCAGCCAATTCAGGGGGCAGAAGCAGTTCTTC.

V usage is TRBV2 and J usage is TRBJ2-2, with 8 bases aligning to TRBD1. The CDR3 loop spans 15 amino acids. Per germline, CDR1 SNHLY and CDR2 FYNNEI. After removal of 5 bases from V and 1 base from J, the junction contained 3 bases not matched to a gene. For the CDR3, the DNA is TGTGCCAGCAGTCGCAGGGGGCTGAACACCGGGGAGCTGTTTTTT. It translates to CASSRRGLNTGELFF.

The chain combines TRBV19 with TRBJ2-1; 7 nucleotides line up with TRBD2. V was clipped by 2 bases and J by 3 bases; unmatched bases: 4. The CDR3 runs 15 residues. The V gene's germline CDR1 is LNHDA and CDR2 SQIVND (reference sequence). The CDR3 reads CASSIRGDVYNEQFF. The CDR3 coding sequence is TGTGCCAGTAGTATACGGGGGGATGTCTACAATGAGCAGTTCTTC.

The rearrangement joins TRBV10-3 to TRBJ2-5, with D possibly being TRBD2 (6 bases). The ends were cut back, 4 bases at V and 4 bases at J, with 10 bases in the middle. In germline, CDR1 is ENHRY, CDR2 SYGVKD. This CDR3 has 13 residues. The CDR3 sequence: CAISVRDLETQYF. CDR3 bases: TGTGCCATCAGTGTCCGGGACTTAGAGACCCAGTACTTC.

The chain combines TRBV28 with TRBJ1-1; D may be TRBD1 (6 bases). CDR1 MDHEN and CDR2 SYDVKM come from the germline V gene. The ends were cut back, 5 bases at V and 0 bases at J, with 13 bases in the middle. The CDR3 sequence is 15 residues long. Here the CDR3 DNA reads TGTGCCAGCAGTATGCAGGGGACGATGAACACTGAAGCTTTCTTT. Its translation is CASSMQGTMNTEAFF.

V and J are TRBV7-9 and TRBJ1-2; D perhaps matches TRBD1 (6 bases). The CDR3 consists of 12 residues. CDR1 is SEHNR and CDR2 is FQNEAQ in the germline V gene (reference sequence). The V end was cut by 1 base, the J end by 10 bases, with 10 bases between. The CDR3 DNA reads as TGTGCCAGCAGCTTAGTAACAGGGATCTACACCTTC. Protein: CASSLVTGIYTF.

J is TRBJ2-1 and V is TRBV6-5; D is undetermined. V gave up 0 bases and J gave up 9 bases, with 12 bases separating them. The CDR3 covers 14 residues. Germline assignment: CDR1 MNHEY and CDR2 SVGAGI. CDR3 bases: TGTGCCAGCAGTTACTCGAATCGGGTGCGTGAGCAGTTCTTC. Protein sequence: CASSYSNRVREQFF.

The chain links TRBV6-5 to TRBJ2-2; D is unresolved. CDR1 is MNHEY, CDR2 SVGAGI, per germline. Deletions cut 5 bases from V and 5 bases from J, with 6 bases between. This CDR3 region has 12 residues. The DNA for the CDR3 is TGTGCCAGCAGTCGAGATACCGGGGAGCTGTTTTTT. Protein sequence: CASSRDTGELFF.

The gene calls are TRBV29-1 and TRBJ1-1; perhaps TRBD1 as D (5 bases). There are 13 residues in the CDR3. The V end was cut by 8 bases, the J end by 2 bases, with 15 bases between. Germline values: CDR1 SQVTM, CDR2 ANQGSEA. CDR3 coding DNA: TGCAGCTTCGAAGGCGGGACCAACACTGAAGCTTTCTTT. Translated, it gives CSFEGGTNTEAFF.

This sequence joins TRBV18 and TRBJ1-4; 9 bases line up with TRBD1. The length of the CDR3 is 16 residues. CDR1 is KGHSH, CDR2 LQKENI, per germline. V dropped 4 bases and J dropped 7; count of bases not matched to a gene: 10. This chain's CDR3 is CASSLKPGQGPEKLFF. The DNA for the CDR3 is TGTGCCAGCTCACTGAAGCCGGGACAGGGCCCTGAAAAACTGTTTTTT.

This clone was counted a few times. This rearrangement joins TRBV6-1 to TRBJ2-1; 8 bases fit TRBD2. V was clipped by 1 base and J by 6 bases; unmatched bases: 5. The germline CDR1 and CDR2 sequences are MNHNS and SASEGT. The CDR3 sequence is 15 residues long. CDR3 sequence reads: CASSEEGGTSNEQFF. In DNA form, the CDR3 reads TGTGCCAGCAGTGAAGAAGGAGGGACTAGCAATGAGCAGTTCTTC.

The V call is TRBV6-6, the J call TRBJ2-3, with a possible D match to TRBD2 (5 bases). V lost 4 bases to trimming and J lost 5 bases, with 16 bases between them. Germline V lookup: CDR1 MNHNY, CDR2 SVGAGI (reference sequence). The CDR3 has 15 amino acids. The CDR3 spells CASSFLVERQDTQYF. CDR3 nucleotide sequence: TGTGCCAGCAGTTTTCTCGTTGAGCGGCAAGATACGCAGTATTTT.

As concerns this clone: Other DNA sequences from this sample encode an identical CDR3 as well. V and J are TRBV4-3 and TRBJ2-2; 8 bases fit TRBD1. CDR1 and CDR2 (germline): LGHNA, YSLEER. Trimming removed 7 bases from V and 6 bases from J; junction bases left unmatched: 7. The CDR3 extends over 14 amino acids. The CDR3, as DNA: TGCGCCAGCACCGGACAGGGTGGTGCCGGGGAGCTGTTTTTT. Its translation is CASTGQGGAGELFF.

The count of this clone is one. This sequence joins TRBV27 and TRBJ2-7; D is undetermined. The CDR3 runs to 13 residues. Germline V CDR1 and CDR2: MNHEY, SMNVEV (reference sequence). V lost 5 bases and J lost 6, with 14 bases in between. This CDR3 is CASSPQTPAEQYF. Here the CDR3 DNA reads TGTGCCAGCAGTCCCCAGACTCCAGCCGAGCAGTACTTC.

This clone was counted a few times. Other DNA sequences within the sample encode an identical CDR3. The chain couples TRBV12-2 to TRBJ2-1; the table's D gene call, TRBD2, was not cross checked with the DNA. TRBV12-2 is a pseudogene segment. The CDR3 extends over 18 amino acids. The CDR3 reads CASRLAGALAGPYNEQFF. The CDR3 DNA follows: TGTGCAAGTCGCTTAGCAGGGGCCCTAGCGGGGCCCTACAATGAGCAGTTCTTC.

J is TRBJ2-6 and V is TRBV9; TRBD2 agrees at 7 bases. CDR3 length equals 18 residues. V lost 4 bases and J lost 0; bases outside the gene matches: 10. The germline V gene has CDR1 SGDLS and CDR2 YYNGEE. CDR3 coding DNA: TGTGCCAGCAGCCTACCCGGGGAGGGCCCCTCTGGGGCCAACGTCCTGACTTTC. It translates to CASSLPGEGPSGANVLTF.

The V gene is TRBV7-2, the J gene TRBJ2-5; maybe TRBD1 (6 bases). V was cut by 1 base and J by 5 bases, with 8 bases left in between. The CDR3 has 13 amino acids. Germline CDR1 is SGHTA and CDR2 is FQGNSA. The CDR3 sequence is CASSLGGRETQYF. CDR3 bases: TGTGCCAGCAGCTTAGGGGGGCGGGAGACCCAGTACTTC.

The V call is TRBV25-1, the J call TRBJ2-2, with D perhaps TRBD2 (7 bases). There are 16 residues in the CDR3. The V and J ends lost 8 bases and 1 base respectively, with 17 bases between them. Germline assignment: CDR1 MGHDK and CDR2 SYGVNS. This chain's CDR3 is CASGGRGTRNTGELFF. In DNA, the CDR3 is TGTGCCAGCGGGGGGAGGGGGACACGGAACACCGGGGAGCTGTTTTTT.

This clone has more than one count but fewer than ten. V gene TRBV4-3 combines with J gene TRBJ1-3, with D unresolved. Germline CDR1 reads LGHNA; CDR2 reads YSLEER. V gave up 1 base and J gave up 0 bases, with 10 bases separating them. The CDR3 contains 16 residues. CDR3 nucleotides: TGCGCCAGCAGCCAAGTGGCCAGTTACTCTGGAAACACCATATATTTT. It yields the protein CASSQVASYSGNTIYF.